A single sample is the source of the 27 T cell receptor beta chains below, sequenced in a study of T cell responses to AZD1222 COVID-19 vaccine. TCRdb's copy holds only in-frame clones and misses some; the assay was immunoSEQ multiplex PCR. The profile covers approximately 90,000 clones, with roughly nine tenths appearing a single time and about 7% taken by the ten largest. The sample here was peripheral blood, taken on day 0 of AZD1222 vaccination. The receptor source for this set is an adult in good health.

The CDR3 DNA is TGTGCCAGCAGCCAAGAGGGGGCCACCAATCAGCCCCAGCATTTT. This encodes CASSQEGATNQPQHF. The chain uses TRBV4-2 and TRBJ1-5; maybe TRBD1 (6 bases). The germline V and J ends were trimmed by 0 bases and 3 bases, with 9 bases remaining between them. The CDR3 has 15 residues. Germline V gene data show CDR1 as LGHNA and CDR2 as YNFKEQ.

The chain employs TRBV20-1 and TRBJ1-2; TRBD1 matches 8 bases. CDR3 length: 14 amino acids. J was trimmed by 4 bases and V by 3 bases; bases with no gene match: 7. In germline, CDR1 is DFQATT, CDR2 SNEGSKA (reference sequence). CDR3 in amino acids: CSASGAGGSYGYTF. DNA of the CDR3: TGCAGTGCTAGTGGAGCAGGGGGCAGCTATGGCTACACCTTC.

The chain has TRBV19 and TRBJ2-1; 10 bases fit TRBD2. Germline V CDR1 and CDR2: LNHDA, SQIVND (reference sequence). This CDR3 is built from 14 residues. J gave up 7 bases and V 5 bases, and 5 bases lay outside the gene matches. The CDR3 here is CASSWTSGMNEQFF. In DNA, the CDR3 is TGTGCCAGTAGTTGGACTAGCGGAATGAATGAGCAGTTCTTC.

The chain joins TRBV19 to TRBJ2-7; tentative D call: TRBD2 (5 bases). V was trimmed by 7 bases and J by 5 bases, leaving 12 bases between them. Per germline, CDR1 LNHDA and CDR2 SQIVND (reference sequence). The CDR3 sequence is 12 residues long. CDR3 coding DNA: TGTGCCAGTAAGAGGCCCGGGGACGAGCAGTACTTC. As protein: CASKRPGDEQYF.

The CDR3, as DNA: TGCGCCAGCAGCCCCTTCGGGCCGAAGAACACTGAAGCTTTCTTT. The encoded protein is CASSPFGPKNTEAFF. The V and J genes are TRBV5-1 and TRBJ1-1, with D uncertain. This CDR3 has 15 residues. Per germline, CDR1 SGHRS and CDR2 YFSETQ. V was pared by 4 bases and J by 1 base, with 14 bases between.

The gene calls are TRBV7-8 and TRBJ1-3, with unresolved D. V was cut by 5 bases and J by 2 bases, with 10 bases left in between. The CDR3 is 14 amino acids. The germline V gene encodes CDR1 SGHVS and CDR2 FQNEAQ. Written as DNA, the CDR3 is TGTGCCAGCAGCCTCCCGGCCCCTGGAAACACCATATATTTT. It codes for CASSLPAPGNTIYF.

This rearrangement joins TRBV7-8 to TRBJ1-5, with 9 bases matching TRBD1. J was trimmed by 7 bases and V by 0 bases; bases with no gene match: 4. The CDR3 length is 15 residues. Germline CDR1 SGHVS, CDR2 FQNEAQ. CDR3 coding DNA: TGTGCCAGCAGCTTAGCCGGGACAGGGAACCAGCCCCAGCATTTT. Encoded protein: CASSLAGTGNQPQHF.

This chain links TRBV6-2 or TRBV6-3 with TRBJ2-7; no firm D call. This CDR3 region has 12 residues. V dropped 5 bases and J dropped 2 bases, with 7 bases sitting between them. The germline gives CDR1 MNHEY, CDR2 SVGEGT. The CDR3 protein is CASSLMTYEQYF. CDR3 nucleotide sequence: TGTGCCAGCAGTCTCATGACCTACGAGCAGTACTTC.

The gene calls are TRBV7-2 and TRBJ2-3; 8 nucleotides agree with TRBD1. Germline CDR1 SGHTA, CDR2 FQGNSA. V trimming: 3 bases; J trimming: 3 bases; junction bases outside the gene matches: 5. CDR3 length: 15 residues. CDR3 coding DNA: TGTGCCAGCAGCTTTACCGGGACAGGTACAGATACGCAGTATTTT. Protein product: CASSFTGTGTDTQYF.

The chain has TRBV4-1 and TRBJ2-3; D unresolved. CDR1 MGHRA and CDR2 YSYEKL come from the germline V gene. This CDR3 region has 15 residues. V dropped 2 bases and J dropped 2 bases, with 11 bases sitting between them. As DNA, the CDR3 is TGCGCCAGCAGCCAATCGGGCACGTCCACAGATACGCAGTATTTT. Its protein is CASSQSGTSTDTQYF.

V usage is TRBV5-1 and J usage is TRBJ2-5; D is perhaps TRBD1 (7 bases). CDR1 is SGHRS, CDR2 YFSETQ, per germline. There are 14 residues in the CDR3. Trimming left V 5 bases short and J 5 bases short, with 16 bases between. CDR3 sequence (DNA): TGCGCCAGCAGGGAACAGGGGACTGCGGAGACCCAGTACTTC. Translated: CASREQGTAETQYF.

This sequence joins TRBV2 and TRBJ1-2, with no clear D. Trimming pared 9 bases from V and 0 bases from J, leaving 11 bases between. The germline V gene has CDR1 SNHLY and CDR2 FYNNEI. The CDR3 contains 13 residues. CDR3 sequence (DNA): TGTGCCAGTCGATGGGTTACTAACTATGGCTACACCTTC. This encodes CASRWVTNYGYTF.

CDR3 bases: TGTGCCAGCAGCCAAGATGTACAGGTTCGGTACGAGCAGTACTTC. Its protein is CASSQDVQVRYEQYF. V and J are TRBV4-2 and TRBJ2-7; D is perhaps TRBD1 (5 bases). Looked up from germline, CDR1 is LGHNA and CDR2 is YNFKEQ. Deletions cut 0 bases from V and 4 bases from J, with 13 bases between. The CDR3 runs 15 residues.

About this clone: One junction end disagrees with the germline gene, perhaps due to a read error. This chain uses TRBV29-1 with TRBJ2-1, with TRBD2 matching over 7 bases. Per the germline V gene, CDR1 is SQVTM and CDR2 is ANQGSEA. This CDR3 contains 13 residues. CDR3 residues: CSVKEGGRNEQFF. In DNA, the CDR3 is TGCAGCGTTAAAGAGGGAGGGCGGAATGAGCAGTTCTTC.

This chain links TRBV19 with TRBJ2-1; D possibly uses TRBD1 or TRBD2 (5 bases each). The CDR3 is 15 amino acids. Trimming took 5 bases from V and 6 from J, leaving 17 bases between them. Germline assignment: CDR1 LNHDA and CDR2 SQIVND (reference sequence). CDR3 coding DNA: TGTGCCAGTAGTTCGAGCACGCCGAGGGGCAATGAGCAGTTCTTC. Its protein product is CASSSSTPRGNEQFF.

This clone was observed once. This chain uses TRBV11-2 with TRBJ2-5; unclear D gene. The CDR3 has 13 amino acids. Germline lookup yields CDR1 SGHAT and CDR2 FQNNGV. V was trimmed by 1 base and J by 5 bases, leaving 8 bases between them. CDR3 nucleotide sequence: TGTGCCAGCAGCTTAGGTCTGGGGGAGACCCAGTACTTC. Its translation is CASSLGLGETQYF.

Here the CDR3 DNA reads TGCAGCGCCCGAAACACCGGGGAGCTGTTTTTT. Its translation is CSARNTGELFF. This chain joins TRBV29-1 and TRBJ2-2; D is undetermined. The CDR3 contains 11 residues. The germline V and J ends were trimmed by 7 bases and 2 bases, with 5 bases remaining between them. Germline V lookup: CDR1 SQVTM, CDR2 ANQGSEA.

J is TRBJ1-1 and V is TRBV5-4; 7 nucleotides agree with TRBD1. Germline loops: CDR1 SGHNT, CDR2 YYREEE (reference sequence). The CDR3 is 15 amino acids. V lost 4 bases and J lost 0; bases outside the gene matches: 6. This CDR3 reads CASSVGQEMNTEAFF. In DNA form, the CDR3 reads TGTGCCAGCAGCGTAGGACAGGAGATGAACACTGAAGCTTTCTTT.

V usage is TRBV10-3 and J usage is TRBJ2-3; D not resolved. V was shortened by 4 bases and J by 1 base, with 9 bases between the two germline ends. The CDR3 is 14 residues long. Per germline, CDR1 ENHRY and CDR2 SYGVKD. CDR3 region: CAISGTGGTDTQYF. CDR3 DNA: TGTGCCATCAGTGGCACTGGGGGCACAGATACGCAGTATTTT.

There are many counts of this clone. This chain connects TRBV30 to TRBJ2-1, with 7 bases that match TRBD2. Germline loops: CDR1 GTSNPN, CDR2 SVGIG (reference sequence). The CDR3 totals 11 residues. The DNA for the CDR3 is TGTGCTTTGGAGCGGGGTGGTGAGCAGTTCTTC. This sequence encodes CALERGGEQFF. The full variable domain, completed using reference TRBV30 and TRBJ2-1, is SQTIHQWPATLVQPVGSPLSLECTVEGTSNPNLYWYRQAAGRGLQLLFYSVGIGQISSEVPQNLSASRPQDRQFILSSKKLLLSDSGFYLCALERGGEQFFGPGTRLTVL.

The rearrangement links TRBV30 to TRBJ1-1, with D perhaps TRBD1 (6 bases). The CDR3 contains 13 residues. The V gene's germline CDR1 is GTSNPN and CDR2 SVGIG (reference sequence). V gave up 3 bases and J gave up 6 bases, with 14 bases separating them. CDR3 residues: CAWRIGGLSEAFF. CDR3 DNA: TGTGCCTGGAGGATAGGGGGTTTGTCTGAAGCTTTCTTT.

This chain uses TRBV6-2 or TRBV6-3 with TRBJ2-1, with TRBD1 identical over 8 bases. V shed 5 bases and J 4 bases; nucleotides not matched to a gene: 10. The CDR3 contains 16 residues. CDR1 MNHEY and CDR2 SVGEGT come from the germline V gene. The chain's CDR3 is CASSTPPGTGYNEQFF. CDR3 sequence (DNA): TGTGCCAGCAGTACCCCCCCCGGGACAGGTTACAATGAGCAGTTCTTC.

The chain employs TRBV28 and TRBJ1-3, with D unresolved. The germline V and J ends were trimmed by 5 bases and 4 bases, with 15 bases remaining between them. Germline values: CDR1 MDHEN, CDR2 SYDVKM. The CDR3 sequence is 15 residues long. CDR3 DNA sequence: TGTGCCAGCAGTAATGGGGTAACACTAGGAAACACCATATATTTT. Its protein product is CASSNGVTLGNTIYF.

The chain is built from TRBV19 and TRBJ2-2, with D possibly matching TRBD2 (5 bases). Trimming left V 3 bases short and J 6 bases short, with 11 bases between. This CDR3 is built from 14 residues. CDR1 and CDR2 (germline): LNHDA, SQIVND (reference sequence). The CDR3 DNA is TGTGCCAGTAGTATTACAACGGAGGCCGGGGAGCTGTTTTTT. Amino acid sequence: CASSITTEAGELFF.

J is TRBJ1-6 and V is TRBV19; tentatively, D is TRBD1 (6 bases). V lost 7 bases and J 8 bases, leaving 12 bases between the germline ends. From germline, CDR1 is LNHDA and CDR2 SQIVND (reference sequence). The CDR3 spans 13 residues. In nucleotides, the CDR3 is TGTGCCAGTACGACAGGAGGGGATTCACCCCTCCACTTT. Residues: CASTTGGDSPLHF.

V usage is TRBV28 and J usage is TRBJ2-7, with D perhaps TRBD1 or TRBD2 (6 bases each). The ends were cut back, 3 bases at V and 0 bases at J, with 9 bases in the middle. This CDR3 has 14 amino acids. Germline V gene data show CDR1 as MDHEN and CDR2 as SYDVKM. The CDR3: CASSFRGPSYEQYF. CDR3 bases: TGTGCCAGCAGTTTCCGGGGGCCCTCCTACGAGCAGTACTTC.

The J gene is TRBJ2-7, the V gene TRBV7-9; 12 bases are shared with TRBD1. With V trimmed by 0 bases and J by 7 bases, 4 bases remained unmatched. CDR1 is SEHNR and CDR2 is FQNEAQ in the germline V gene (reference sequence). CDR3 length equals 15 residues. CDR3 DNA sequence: TGTGCCAGCAGCTTAGCGGGACAGGGGGCTAGGGAGCAGTACTTC. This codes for CASSLAGQGAREQYF.